This T cell receptor (beta chain) comes out of a study of metastatic and nonmetastatic thyroid tumors. For the study at large: Repertoires from malignant and benign thyroid patients were compared across blood and tumor or nodule tissue. Study-wide points: The reported finding was significantly higher TCR beta diversity in malignant thyroid tumors relative to benign nodules, in blood and tumor.

Thyroid surgery was preceded by no treatment in any patient. This CDR3 is 13 amino acids long. The germline CDR1 and CDR2 sequences are SGHTA and FQGNSA. Between the trimmed V and J ends, which lost 1 base and 8 bases, there was a span of 11 bases. In the authors' methods: The study took CDR3 differences across clinicopathological groups and made a distant-metastasis classifier for papillary thyroid cancer from them. TCRdb re-called clones from the PCR reads using MiXCR. The V and J calls and clone size come from TCRdb's table, not from the authors' own analysis. This table has roughly 40,000 clones, approximately 17% appearing once. This clone was picked up many times. Its target is unknown.

The sequenced material came from tumor tissue. The chain uses TRBV7-2 and TRBJ1-1, with D tentatively TRBD1 (5 bases). The clonotype originates from a female donor with papillary thyroid cancer or a benign thyroid nodule (not recorded which). Some clones in this sample may be carry-over from other donors' samples. CDR3 sequence: CASSLEAAGEAFF. The CDR3, as DNA: TGTGCCAGCAGCTTAGAAGCGGCAGGGGAAGCTTTCTTT. The whole variable domain, remainder taken from reference TRBV7-2 and TRBJ1-1, is GAGVSQSPSNKVTEKGKDVELRCDPISGHTALYWYRQSLGQGLEFLIYFQGNSAPDKSGLPSDRFSAERTGGSVSTLTIQRTQQEDSAVYLCASSLEAAGEAFFGQGTRLTVV.